Here is one TCR beta chain with its context. Original data processing: Amplification with reference gene primers provided the estimates of nucleated cell counts. Clones were sequenced by immunoSEQ multiplex PCR, and TCRdb holds only the in-frame ones, with some missing. D and trimming were read from the DNA, whereas the V and J calls and clone size are those reported in that table. Seen here are 50,000 to 70,000 clones, around 90% observed once, and the top ten hold approximately 4.3%. These data belong to a study of blood T cell repertoires in COVID-19. As for the study in general: The United States, Italy and Spain provided the acute and convalescent COVID-19 samples.

Trimming stripped 0 bases from V and 8 bases from J, with 10 bases between. The CDR3 totals 14 residues. Germline V CDR1 and CDR2: KGHSH, LQKENI. Sequenced input: peripheral blood. The TCR originated in a man aged 55 to 70 with acute or convalescent COVID-19. This rearrangement joins TRBV18 to TRBJ2-2, with a possible D match to TRBD2 (5 bases). CDR3 sequence reads: CASSPPSVAGELFF. The CDR3 DNA reads TGTGCCAGCTCACCACCTAGCGTTGCTGGGGAGCTGTTTTTT.